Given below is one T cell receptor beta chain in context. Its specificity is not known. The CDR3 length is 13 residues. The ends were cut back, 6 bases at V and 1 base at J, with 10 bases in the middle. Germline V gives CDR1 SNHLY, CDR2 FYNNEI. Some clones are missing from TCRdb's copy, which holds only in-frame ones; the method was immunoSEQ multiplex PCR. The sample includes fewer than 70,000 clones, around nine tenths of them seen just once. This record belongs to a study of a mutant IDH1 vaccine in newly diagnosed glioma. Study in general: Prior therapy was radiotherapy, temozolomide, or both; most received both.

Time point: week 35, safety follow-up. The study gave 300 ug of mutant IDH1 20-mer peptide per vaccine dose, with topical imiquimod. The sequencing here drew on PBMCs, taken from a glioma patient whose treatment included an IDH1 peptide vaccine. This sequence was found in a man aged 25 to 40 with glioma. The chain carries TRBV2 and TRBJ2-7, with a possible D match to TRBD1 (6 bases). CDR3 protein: CASRQGPSYEQYF. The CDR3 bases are TGTGCCAGCAGGCAGGGGCCTTCCTACGAGCAGTACTTC.